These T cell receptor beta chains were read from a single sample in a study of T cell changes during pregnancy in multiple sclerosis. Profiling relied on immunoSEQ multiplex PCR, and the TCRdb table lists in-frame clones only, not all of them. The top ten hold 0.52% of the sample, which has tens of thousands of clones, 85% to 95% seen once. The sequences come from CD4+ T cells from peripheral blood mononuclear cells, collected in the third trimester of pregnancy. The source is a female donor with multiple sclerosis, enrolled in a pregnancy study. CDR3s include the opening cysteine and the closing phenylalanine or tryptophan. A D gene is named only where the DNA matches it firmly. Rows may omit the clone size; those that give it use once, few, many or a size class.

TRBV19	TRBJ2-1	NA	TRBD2	TGTGCCAGTAGGGGCACTAGCGGGCACCCTAGCTCCTACAATGAGCAGTTCTTC	CASRGTSGHPSSYNEQFF
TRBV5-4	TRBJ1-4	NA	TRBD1	TGTGCCAGCAGTCTCGGGACAGACAATGAAAAACTGTTTTTT	CASSLGTDNEKLFF
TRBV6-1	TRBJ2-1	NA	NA	TGTGCCAGCAGCGGGACACTAGTCTACAATGAGCAGTTCTTC	CASSGTLVYNEQFF
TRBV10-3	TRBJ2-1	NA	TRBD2	TGTGCCATCAGTGAGGGACTAGCGGGGAAAAATGAGCAGTTCTTC	CAISEGLAGKNEQFF
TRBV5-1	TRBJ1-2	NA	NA	TGCGCCAGCAGCCTCGACAGAATCTATGGCTACACCTTC	CASSLDRIYGYTF
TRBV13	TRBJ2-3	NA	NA	TGTGCCAGCAGCTCTCCCCGGCGGCAGGGAATCACAGATACGCAGTATTTT	CASSSPRRQGITDTQYF
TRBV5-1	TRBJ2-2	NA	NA	TGCGCCAGCAGCTTGGCCGTAACGAACACCGGGGAGCTGTTTTTT	CASSLAVTNTGELFF
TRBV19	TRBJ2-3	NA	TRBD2	TGTGCCAGTAGGCTTACTAGCGGGAGGGGAGATACGCAGTATTTT	CASRLTSGRGDTQYF
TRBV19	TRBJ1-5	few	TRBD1	TGTGCCAGTAGTATACAATCACAGGGGGCAGGTCAGCCCCAGCATTTT	CASSIQSQGAGQPQHF
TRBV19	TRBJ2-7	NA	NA	TGTGCCAGTAGTATAGCCCCAGACTACGAGCAGTACTTC	CASSIAPDYEQYF
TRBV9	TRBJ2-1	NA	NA	TGTGCCAGCAGCCCGGCCGGGGTAAACAATGAGCAGTTCTTC	CASSPAGVNNEQFF
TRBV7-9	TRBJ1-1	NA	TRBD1	TGTGCCAGCAGTTCCCCCGGGACAGCTAACACTGAAGCTTTCTTT	CASSSPGTANTEAFF
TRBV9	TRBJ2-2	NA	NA	TGTGCCAGCAGCGTAGCTTCCCCCGGGGAGCTGTTTTTT	CASSVASPGELFF
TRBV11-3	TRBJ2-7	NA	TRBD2	TGTGCCAGCAGCTTAGGCGGACTAGCGGGAGAGGGCGAGCAGTACTTC	CASSLGGLAGEGEQYF
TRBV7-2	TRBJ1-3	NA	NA	TGTGCCAGCAGCTTAAGGACTAGCGGGAGGGGAAACACCATATATTTT	CASSLRTSGRGNTIYF
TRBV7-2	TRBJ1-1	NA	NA	TGTGCCAGCAGCTTAGACAGTCCCCCTGAAGCTTTCTTT	CASSLDSPPEAFF
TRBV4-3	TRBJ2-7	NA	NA	TGCGCCAGCAGCCAAAATAGCGGATACGAGCAGTACTTC	CASSQNSGYEQYF
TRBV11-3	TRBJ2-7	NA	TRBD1	TGTGCCAGCAGTGGGACGGGACAGGGGTTTCGGGAGCAGTACTTC	CASSGTGQGFREQYF
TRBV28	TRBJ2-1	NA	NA	TGTGCCAGCAGTCCCCATTCGGGGTGGGCTGGGAATGAGCAGTTCTTC	CASSPHSGWAGNEQFF
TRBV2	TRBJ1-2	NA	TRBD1	TGTGCCAGCACCACAGTGCCGGGACAGGGAGGGAGGGCCTATGGCTACACCTTC	CASTTVPGQGGRAYGYTF
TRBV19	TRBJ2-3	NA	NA	TGTGCCAGTAGTAACCGTGGGCGGGGAATCACAGATACGCAGTATTTT	CASSNRGRGITDTQYF
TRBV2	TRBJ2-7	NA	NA	TGTGCCAGCAGAAGACTTACCTACGAGCAGTACTTC	CASRRLTYEQYF
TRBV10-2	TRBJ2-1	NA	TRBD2	TGCGCCAGCAAGGAAGCACGGGGGGCCTACAATGAGCAGTTCTTC	CASKEARGAYNEQFF
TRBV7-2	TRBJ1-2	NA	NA	TGTGCCAGCAGCCCCCAGGGGAGCTATGGCTACACCTTC	CASSPQGSYGYTF
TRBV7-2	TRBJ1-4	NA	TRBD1	TGTGCCAGCAGCCCGGACAGGGGTCATGAAAAACTGTTTTTT	CASSPDRGHEKLFF
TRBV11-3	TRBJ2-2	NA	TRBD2	TGTGCCAGCAGCCTCGCTCTAGCGGGAGAAGTCGGGGAGCTGTTTTTT	CASSLALAGEVGELFF
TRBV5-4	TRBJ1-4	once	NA	TGTGCCAGCAGCCAGGGAGCGGGACAATATAATGAAAAACTGTTTTTT	CASSQGAGQYNEKLFF
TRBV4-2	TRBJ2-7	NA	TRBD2	TGTGCCAGCAGCCAAGAAGGAAGCGGGGGCCACTACGAGCAGTACTTC	CASSQEGSGGHYEQYF
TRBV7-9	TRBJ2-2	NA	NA	TGTGCCAGCACCACAACTACAGGAGAGACTACCGGGGAGCTGTTTTTT	CASTTTTGETTGELFF
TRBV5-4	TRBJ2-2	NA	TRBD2	TGTGCCAGCAGCTTGGCTAGCGGGAGGGCCTCCGGGGAGCTGTTTTTT	CASSLASGRASGELFF
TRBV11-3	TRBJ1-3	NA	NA	TGTGCCAGCAGCTTGGACACGCGAAACACCATATATTTT	CASSLDTRNTIYF
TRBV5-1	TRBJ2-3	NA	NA	TGCGCCAGCAGCTTGGAGCACCCCACAGATACGCAGTATTTT	CASSLEHPTDTQYF
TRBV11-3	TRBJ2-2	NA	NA	TGTGCCAGCAGCCCGCGCACGGCCGGGGAGCTGTTTTTT	CASSPRTAGELFF
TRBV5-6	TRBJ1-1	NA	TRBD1	TGTGCCAGCAGCTGGGGACAGGGCCTATTGGGTACTGAAGCTTTCTTT	CASSWGQGLLGTEAFF
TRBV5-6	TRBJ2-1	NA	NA	TGTGCCAGCAGCCGGAGAGGGAGCTCCTACAATGAGCAGTTCTTC	CASSRRGSSYNEQFF
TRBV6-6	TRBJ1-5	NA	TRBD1	TGTGCCAGCAGCAAAGACAGGGTAGGGCAGCCCCAGCATTTT	CASSKDRVGQPQHF
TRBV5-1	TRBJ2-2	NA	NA	TGCGCCAGCAGCTTGGGCGCTTTGAACACCGGGGAGCTGTTTTTT	CASSLGALNTGELFF
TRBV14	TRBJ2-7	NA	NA	TGTGCCAGCAGCCAAGGACGTCTAGCTTACGAGCAGTACTTC	CASSQGRLAYEQYF
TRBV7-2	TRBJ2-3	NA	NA	TGTGCCAGCAGCTTAAACAGCCCAGATACGCAGTATTTT	CASSLNSPDTQYF
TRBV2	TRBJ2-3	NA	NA	TGTGCCAGCAGGCTAGCGCCTAGCACAGATACGCAGTATTTT	CASRLAPSTDTQYF
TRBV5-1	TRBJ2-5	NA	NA	TGCGCCAGCAGCTTAGGGTTGCGCCAGCGGGAGACCCAGTACTTC	CASSLGLRQRETQYF
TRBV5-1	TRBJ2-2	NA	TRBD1	TGCGCCAGCAGCTTGCAGGGGGCGGACACCGGGGAGCTGTTTTTT	CASSLQGADTGELFF
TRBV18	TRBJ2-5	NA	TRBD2	TGTGCCAGCTCACCAGGGCTAGCGGGAGTCCAAGAGACCCAGTACTTC	CASSPGLAGVQETQYF
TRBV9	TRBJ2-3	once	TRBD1	TGTGCCAGCAGCGTTTCCTTCGGACAGGGGACAGATACGCAGTATTTT	CASSVSFGQGTDTQYF
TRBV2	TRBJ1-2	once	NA	TGTGCCAGCACCCCCCAACTATATGGCTACACCTTC	CASTPQLYGYTF
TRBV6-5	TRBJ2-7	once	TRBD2	TGTGCCAGCAGGATGACTAGCGGGAGCTACGAGCAGTACTTC	CASRMTSGSYEQYF
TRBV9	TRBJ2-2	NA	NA	TGTGCCAGCAGCGTCACAGGGCGGAACACCGGGGAGCTGTTTTTT	CASSVTGRNTGELFF
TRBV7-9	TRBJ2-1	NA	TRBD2	TGTGCCAGCAGCCGTAGCGGGAAGGTCAATGAGCAGTTCTTC	CASSRSGKVNEQFF
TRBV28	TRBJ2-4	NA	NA	TGTGCCAGCAGTCGGGAAACCAAAAACATTCAGTACTTC	CASSRETKNIQYF
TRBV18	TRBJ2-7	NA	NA	TGTGCCAGCTCTCTACGCCCCTGGGAGCAGTACTTC	CASSLRPWEQYF